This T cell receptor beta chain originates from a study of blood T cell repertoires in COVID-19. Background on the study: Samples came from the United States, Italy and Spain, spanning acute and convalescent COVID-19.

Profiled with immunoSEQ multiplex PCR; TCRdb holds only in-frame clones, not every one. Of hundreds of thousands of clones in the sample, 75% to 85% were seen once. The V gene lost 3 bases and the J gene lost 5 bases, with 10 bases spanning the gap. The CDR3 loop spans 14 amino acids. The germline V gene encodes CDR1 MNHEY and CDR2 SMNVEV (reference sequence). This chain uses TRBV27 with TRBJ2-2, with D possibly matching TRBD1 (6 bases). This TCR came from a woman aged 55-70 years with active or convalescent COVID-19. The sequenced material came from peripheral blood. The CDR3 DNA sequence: TGTGCCAGCAGTTTGGGGGCTTGGACCGGGGAGCTGTTTTTT. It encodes CASSLGAWTGELFF.